Given below is one TCR beta chain in context. These data belong to a study of blood T cell repertoires in COVID-19. Study context: Italy, Spain and the United States were the sources of the convalescent and acute COVID-19 samples. Sources were T cells, B-cell-depleted T cells, or PBMCs; the material itself was cDNA or gDNA.

Authors' processing steps: Researchers report that nucleated cell counts were estimated from reference gene primer amplification. The protocol was immunoSEQ multiplex PCR, while the TCRdb copy is restricted to in-frame clones and leaves out a portion. V and J calls and clone size come straight from that table; D and trimming were deduced from the DNA. The table records about 200,000 clones, around three quarters of them present only once. V dropped 6 bases and J dropped 4 bases, with 18 bases sitting between them. Per germline, CDR1 KGHSH and CDR2 LQKENI. This CDR3 region has 15 residues. J is TRBJ1-2 and V is TRBV18, with D possibly matching TRBD1 (6 bases). Input material: peripheral blood. This sequence originates from a woman between 65 and 79 years old with acute or convalescent COVID-19. The CDR3 reads CASSSRQEEVYGYTF. DNA for the CDR3: TGTGCCAGCTCTTCTAGACAGGAGGAGGTCTATGGCTACACCTTC.